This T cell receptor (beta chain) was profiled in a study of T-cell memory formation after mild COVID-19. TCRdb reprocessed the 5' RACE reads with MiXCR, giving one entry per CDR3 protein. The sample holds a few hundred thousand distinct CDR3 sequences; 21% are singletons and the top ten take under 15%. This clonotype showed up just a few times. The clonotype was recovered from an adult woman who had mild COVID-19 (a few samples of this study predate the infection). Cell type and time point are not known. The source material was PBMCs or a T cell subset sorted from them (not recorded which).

CDR3 sequence (DNA): TGTGCCAGCAGCCAAGAGGGGTCTAGCGGAGGGAATGAGCAGTTCTTC. It is translated as CASSQEGSSGGNEQFF. The chain combines TRBV4-2 with TRBJ2-1, with 7 bases aligning to TRBD2. Germline assignment: CDR1 LGHNA and CDR2 YNFKEQ. The CDR3 has 16 amino acids. V trimming: 0 bases; J trimming: 7 bases; junction bases outside the gene matches: 9.